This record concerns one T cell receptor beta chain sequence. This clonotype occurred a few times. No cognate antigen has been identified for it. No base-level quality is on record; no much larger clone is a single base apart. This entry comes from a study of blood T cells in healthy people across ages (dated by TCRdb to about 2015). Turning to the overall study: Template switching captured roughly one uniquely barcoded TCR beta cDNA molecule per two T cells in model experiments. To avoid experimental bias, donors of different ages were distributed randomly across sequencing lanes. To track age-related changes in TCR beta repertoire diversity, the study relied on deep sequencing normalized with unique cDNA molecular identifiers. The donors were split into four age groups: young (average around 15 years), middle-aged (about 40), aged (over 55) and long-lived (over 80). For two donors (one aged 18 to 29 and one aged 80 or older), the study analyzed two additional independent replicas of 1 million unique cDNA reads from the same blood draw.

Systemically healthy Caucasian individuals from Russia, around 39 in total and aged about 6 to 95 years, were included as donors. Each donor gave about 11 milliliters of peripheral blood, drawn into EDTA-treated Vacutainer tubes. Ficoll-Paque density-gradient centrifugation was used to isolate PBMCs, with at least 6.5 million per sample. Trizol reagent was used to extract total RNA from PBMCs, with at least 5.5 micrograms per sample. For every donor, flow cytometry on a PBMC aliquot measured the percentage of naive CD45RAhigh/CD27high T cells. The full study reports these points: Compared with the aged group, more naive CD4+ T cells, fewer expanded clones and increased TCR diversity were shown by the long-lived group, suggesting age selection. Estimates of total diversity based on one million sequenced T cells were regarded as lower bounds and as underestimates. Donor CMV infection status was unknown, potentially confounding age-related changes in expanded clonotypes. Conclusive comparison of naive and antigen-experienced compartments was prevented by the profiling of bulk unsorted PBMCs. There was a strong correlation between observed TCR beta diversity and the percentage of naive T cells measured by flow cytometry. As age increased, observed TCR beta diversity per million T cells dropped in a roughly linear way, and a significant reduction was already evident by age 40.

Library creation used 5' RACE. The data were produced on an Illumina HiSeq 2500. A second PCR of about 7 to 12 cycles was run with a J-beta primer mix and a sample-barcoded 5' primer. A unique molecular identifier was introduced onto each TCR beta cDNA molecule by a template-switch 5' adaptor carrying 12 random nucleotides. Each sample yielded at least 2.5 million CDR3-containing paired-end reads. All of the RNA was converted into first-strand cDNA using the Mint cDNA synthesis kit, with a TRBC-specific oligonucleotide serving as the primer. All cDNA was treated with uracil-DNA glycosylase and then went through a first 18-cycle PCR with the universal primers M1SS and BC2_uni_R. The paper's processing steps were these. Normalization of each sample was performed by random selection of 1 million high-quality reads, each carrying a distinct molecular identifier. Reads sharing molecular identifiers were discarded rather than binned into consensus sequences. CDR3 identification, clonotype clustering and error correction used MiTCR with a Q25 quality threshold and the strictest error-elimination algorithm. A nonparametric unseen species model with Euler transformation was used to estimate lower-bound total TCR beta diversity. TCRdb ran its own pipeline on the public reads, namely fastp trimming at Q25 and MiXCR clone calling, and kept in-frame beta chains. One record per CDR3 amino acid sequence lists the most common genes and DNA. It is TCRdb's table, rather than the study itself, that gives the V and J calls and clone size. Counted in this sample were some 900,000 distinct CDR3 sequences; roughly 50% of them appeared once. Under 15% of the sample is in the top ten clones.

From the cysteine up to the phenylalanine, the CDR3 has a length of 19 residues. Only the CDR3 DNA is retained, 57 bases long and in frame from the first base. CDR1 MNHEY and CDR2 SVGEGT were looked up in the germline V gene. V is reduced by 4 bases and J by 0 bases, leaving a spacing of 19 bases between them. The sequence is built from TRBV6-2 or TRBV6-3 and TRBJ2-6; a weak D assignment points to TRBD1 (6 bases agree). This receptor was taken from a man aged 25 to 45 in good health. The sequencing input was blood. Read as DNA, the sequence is TGTGCCAGCAGTTTCAGCACACAGGGATCTAGCTCTGGGGCCAACGTCCTGACTTTC. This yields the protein CASSFSTQGSSSGANVLTF.